This note documents a single T cell receptor (beta chain) sequence. Its antigen is as yet unknown. Each CDR3 protein is one row after TCRdb ran MiXCR on the 5' RACE reads. Among 550,000 or so distinct CDR3 sequences, 15% to 20% were seen once, and the ten largest hold 14%. The sample belongs to a study of T cells after yellow fever vaccination. Study summary: Low-cell-number fractions were prepared with SMART-Seq v4 Ultra Low Input. Study-level points and caveats: A faster peak, day 5 versus 15, was reached by the weaker secondary response. Booster samples showed a return of most primary-vaccination clones (roughly 96% CD4, about 87% CD8). Only a small proportion of the clonotypes turned up in both the CD4 and the CD8 compartments, likely arising from convergent recombination.

Germline CDR1 is SGHRS and CDR2 is YFSETQ. The CDR3 runs 15 residues. V gave up 2 bases and J gave up 1 base; unmatched junction bases: 3. This clonotype originated in a man aged 25-45 years who received the YFV17D yellow fever vaccine. The chain couples TRBV5-1 to TRBJ2-7; 10 bases align to TRBD1. Specimen: PBMCs, collected 15 days after the yellow fever booster vaccination. The CDR3 DNA follows: TGCGCCAGCAGCTTTGGGACAGGGGTATCCTACGAGCAGTACTTC. The encoded protein is CASSFGTGVSYEQYF.